The rows below give T cell receptor beta chains drawn from one sample of a study of CD8 T cells in Susac syndrome. In TCRdb, the immunoSEQ multiplex PCR reads were re-called with MiXCR into one record per CDR3 protein. The repertoire includes 100,000 to 150,000 distinct CDR3 sequences, approximately 93% of them detected once, and roughly 0.3% sits in the top ten. Sequencing was performed on CD8+ T cells from PBMCs. The receptors here all came from a human donor with multiple sclerosis. The CDR3 runs from the conserved cysteine through the conserved F or W. A D gene is named only where the DNA matches it firmly. Size values are once, few and many counts, or a class for expanded clones, and some rows have none.

clone_size j_call v_call d_call cdr3_aa cdr3_nt
. TRBJ1-2 TRBV24-1 . CATSDGYGYTF TGTGCCACCAGTGATGGATATGGCTACACCTTC
. TRBJ1-1 TRBV28 . CASSILNTEAFF TGTGCCTCCTCGATTTTAAACACTGAAGCTTTCTTT
. TRBJ1-4 TRBV2 . CASSDGGREKLFF TGTGCCAGCAGTGACGGTGGGAGGGAAAAACTGTTTTTT
. TRBJ1-1 TRBV24-1 . CATQGGGTEAFF TGTGCCACACAGGGAGGGGGCACTGAAGCTTTCTTT
. TRBJ2-2 TRBV19 . CASSRGKRRNTGELFF TGTGCCAGTAGTAGGGGAAAGCGGCGGAACACCGGGGAGCTGTTTTTT
. TRBJ1-1 TRBV5-1 . CASSPFGTKNTEAFF TGCGCCAGCAGCCCGTTCGGGACTAAGAACACTGAAGCTTTCTTT
. TRBJ2-7 TRBV28 . CASSFDLQGRYSYEQYF TGTGCCAGCAGTTTCGATTTGCAGGGGCGATACTCCTACGAGCAGTACTTC
. TRBJ1-1 TRBV30 . CAWSVGPSVYRTEAFF TGTGCCTGGAGTGTAGGCCCGAGCGTGTATCGGACTGAAGCTTTCTTT
. TRBJ2-1 TRBV6-9 . CASSPDLRNEQFF TGTGCCAGCAGCCCCGACTTAAGGAATGAGCAGTTCTTC
once TRBJ2-2 TRBV5-1 TRBD1 CASTTGDREIGGELFF TGCGCCAGCACCACCGGGGACAGAGAGATTGGCGGGGAGCTGTTTTTT
few TRBJ1-2 TRBV2 TRBD1 CATGGQAPGGYTF TGTGCCACAGGGGGACAGGCCCCAGGTGGCTACACCTTC
. TRBJ2-3 TRBV20-1 . CSARGLAPTILTDTQYF TGCAGTGCTAGAGGGCTAGCGCCAACCATACTCACAGATACGCAGTATTTT
once TRBJ2-3 TRBV28 . CASKKAYSTDTQYF TGTGCCAGCAAAAAGGCGTATTCCACAGATACGCAGTATTTT
. TRBJ2-5 TRBV25-1 . CASSDKSPYRETQYF TGTGCCAGCAGTGATAAAAGTCCCTACCGGGAGACCCAGTACTTC
. TRBJ2-1 TRBV29-1 TRBD2 CSFRHWGGNEQFF TGCAGCTTCCGACACTGGGGGGGGAATGAGCAGTTCTTC
. TRBJ2-3 TRBV27 . CASSFQDGTDTQYF TGTGCCAGCAGTTTCCAGGACGGGACAGATACGCAGTATTTT
. TRBJ2-2 TRBV5-6 TRBD2 CASRVLAGGYTGELFF TGTGCCAGCAGGGTACTAGCGGGAGGTTATACCGGGGAGCTGTTTTTT
. TRBJ1-2 TRBV3-1 TRBD1 CASSLYRGRYYGYTF TGTGCCAGCAGCCTATACAGGGGGCGATACTATGGCTACACCTTC
. TRBJ1-5 TRBV19 . CASSPRGLGSQPQHF TGTGCCAGTAGTCCCAGGGGTCTGGGGAGTCAGCCCCAGCATTTT
. TRBJ2-3 TRBV6-5 TRBD1 CASRGQGDTDTQYF TGTGCCAGCAGGGGACAGGGTGACACAGATACGCAGTATTTT
once TRBJ1-1 TRBV9 TRBD1 CASSGGQQGNTEAFF TGTGCCAGCAGCGGGGGACAGCAGGGAAACACTGAAGCTTTCTTT
few TRBJ2-7 TRBV9 . CASSLGGTAYEQYF TGTGCCAGCAGCCTAGGGGGGACAGCCTACGAGCAGTACTTC
. TRBJ1-5 TRBV20-1 . CSARDRVGQPQHF TGCAGTGCTAGAGACAGGGTTGGCCAGCCCCAGCATTTT
. TRBJ2-2 TRBV24-1 . CATSDLGTGELFF TGTGCCACCAGTGACCTGGGGACCGGGGAGCTGTTTTTT
. TRBJ2-5 TRBV7-9 TRBD2 CASRDTSGGYQETQYF TGTGCCAGCAGAGATACTAGCGGGGGGTACCAAGAGACCCAGTACTTC
once TRBJ2-5 TRBV12-3/TRBV12-4 . CASSYPGVMQETQYF TGTGCCAGCAGTTACCCAGGGGTCATGCAAGAGACCCAGTACTTC
. TRBJ2-1 TRBV2 . CASRRTGSSSYNEQFF TGTGCCAGCAGGAGGACTGGAAGCAGCTCCTACAATGAGCAGTTCTTC
. TRBJ1-1 TRBV27 . CASSFQGRITEAFF TGTGCCAGCAGTTTCCAGGGGCGGATCACTGAAGCTTTCTTT
. TRBJ1-1 TRBV12-3/TRBV12-4 TRBD1 CASSFLGQGTEAFF TGTGCCAGCAGTTTTTTGGGACAGGGCACTGAAGCTTTCTTT